This T cell receptor (beta chain) was profiled in a study of cytomegalovirus exposure and HLA in healthy donors. Whole-study results and caveats: The tendency of first-cohort TCR clusters to co-occur in the 120 validation repertoires was identified by a subsequent analysis. The study flagged about 150 TCR beta chains as cytomegalovirus-associated.

The protocol was immunoSEQ multiplex PCR, while the TCRdb copy is restricted to in-frame clones and leaves out a portion. Here the sample spans roughly 67,000 clones, about 90% being singletons. In the case of this clone: What it binds is not known.

CDR1 is KGHSH and CDR2 is LQKENI in the germline V gene. The CDR3 sequence is 15 residues long. After removal of 3 bases from V and 7 bases from J, the junction contained 5 bases not matched to a gene. The rearrangement joins TRBV18 to TRBJ2-1, with 11 positions matching TRBD1. The clonotype was recovered from a man between 18 and 35 years old in good health and CMV-seronegative. The sample was PBMCs. The CDR3 DNA reads TGTGCCAGCTCACCTTGGACAGGGGGCCTTAATGAGCAGTTCTTC. As protein: CASSPWTGGLNEQFF.